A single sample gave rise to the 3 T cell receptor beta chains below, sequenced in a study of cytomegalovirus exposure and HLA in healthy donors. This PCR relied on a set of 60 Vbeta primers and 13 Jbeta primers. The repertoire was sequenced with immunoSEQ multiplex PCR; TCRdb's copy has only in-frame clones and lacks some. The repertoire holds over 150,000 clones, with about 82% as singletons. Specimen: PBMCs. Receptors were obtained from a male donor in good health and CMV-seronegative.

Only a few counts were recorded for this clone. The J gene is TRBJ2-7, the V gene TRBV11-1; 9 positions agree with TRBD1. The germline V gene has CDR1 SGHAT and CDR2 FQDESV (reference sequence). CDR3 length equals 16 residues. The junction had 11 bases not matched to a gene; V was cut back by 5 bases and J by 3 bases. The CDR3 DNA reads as TGTGCCAGCAGCCCTAAAACAGGGGGCGCATTCTACGAGCAGTACTTC. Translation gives CASSPKTGGAFYEQYF.

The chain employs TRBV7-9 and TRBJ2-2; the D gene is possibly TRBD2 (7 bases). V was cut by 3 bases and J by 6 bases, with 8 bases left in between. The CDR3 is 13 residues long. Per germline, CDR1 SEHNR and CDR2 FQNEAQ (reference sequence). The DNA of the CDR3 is TGTGCCAGCAGCTTCGGGGGGCCCGGGGAGCTGTTTTTT. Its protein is CASSFGGPGELFF.

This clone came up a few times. The CDR3 here is CASSQDIRGFNQPQHF. DNA for the CDR3: TGCGCCAGCAGCCAAGACATCCGGGGTTTCAATCAGCCCCAGCATTTT. The chain links TRBV4-1 to TRBJ1-5; D uncertain. Germline V gene sequence: CDR1 MGHRA, CDR2 YSYEKL. The CDR3 is made up of 16 amino acids. V was pared by 0 bases and J by 3 bases, with 12 bases between.